The clone carrying this T cell receptor beta chain was observed at least ten times. TCRdb re-analysed the 5' RACE reads in MiXCR, keeping a single row per CDR3 protein. The table has under 100,000 distinct CDR3 sequences, 7.5% to 10% seen once. The record originates from a study of spatial heterogeneity in lung cancer. About the study: Detected sequences consistently included more beta-chain ones than alpha-chain ones.

The time point is: sample taken at primary tumor resection. Unsorted whole RNA samples from tumor, nontumor lung or frozen PBMC were sequenced. Patients with untreated early-stage non-small cell lung cancer, numbering more than 55, were the donors. The sequence derives from a male donor with early-stage non-small cell lung cancer. Sequenced material: PBMCs, taken at surgery.

Here the CDR3 DNA reads TGTGCCAGCAGCTCCCAGGGGGCTGGGGCCAACGTCCTGACTTTC. Translating gives CASSSQGAGANVLTF. The chain joins TRBV7-2 to TRBJ2-6, with 7 bases identical to TRBD1. The CDR3 is made up of 15 amino acids. Germline trimming cut 4 bases from V and 2 bases from J; bases unmatched to any gene: 2. Germline V gene data show CDR1 as SGHTA and CDR2 as FQGNSA.